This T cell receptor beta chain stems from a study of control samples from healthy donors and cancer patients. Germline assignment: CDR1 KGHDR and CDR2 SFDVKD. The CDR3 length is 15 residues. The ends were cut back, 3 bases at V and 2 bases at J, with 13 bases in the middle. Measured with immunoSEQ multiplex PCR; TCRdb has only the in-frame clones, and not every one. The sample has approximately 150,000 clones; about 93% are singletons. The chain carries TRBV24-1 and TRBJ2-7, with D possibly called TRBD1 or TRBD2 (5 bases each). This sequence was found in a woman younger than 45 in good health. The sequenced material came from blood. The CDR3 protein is CATSDPRDGTYEQYF. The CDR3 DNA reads TGTGCCACCAGTGATCCCCGGGACGGGACCTACGAGCAGTACTTC.